What follows are 16 T cell receptor beta chains derived from one specimen sequenced in a study of blood T cell repertoires in COVID-19. Clones were read by immunoSEQ multiplex PCR, and TCRdb kept only the in-frame ones, dropping some. This table holds 540,000 or so clones, about 88% found once. The sequencing input was peripheral blood. These receptors were taken from a woman in her forties or fifties with COVID-19, enrolled during active disease.

V is TRBV13 and J is TRBJ1-2; 9 bases fit TRBD1. The V segment lost 5 bases and the J segment 13 bases; nucleotides outside the gene matches: 8. CDR3 length equals 12 residues. Per the germline V gene, CDR1 is PRHDT and CDR2 is FYEKMQ (reference sequence). The CDR3 is CASSNSGTGCTF. CDR3 nucleotide sequence: TGTGCCAGCAGCAACTCCGGGACAGGGTGCACCTTC.

V usage is TRBV7-7 and J usage is TRBJ2-7, with 12 bases identical to TRBD2. V trimming: 5 bases; J trimming: 3 bases; junction bases outside the gene matches: 8. Germline CDR1 SSHAT, CDR2 FNYEAQ (reference sequence). The CDR3 consists of 16 residues. In DNA form, the CDR3 reads TGTGCCAGCAGCCCAGCTAGCGGGGGGGCGGGCTACGAGCAGTACTTC. Its protein is CASSPASGGAGYEQYF.

The J gene is TRBJ2-1, the V gene TRBV6-2 or TRBV6-3, with D possibly being TRBD2 (6 bases). Germline V gene data show CDR1 as MNHEY and CDR2 as SVGEGT. With 4 bases removed from V and 8 bases from J, the gap between germline ends came to 12 bases. The CDR3 extends over 13 amino acids. CDR3 loop: CASSFWRGDEQFF. DNA for the CDR3: TGTGCCAGCAGTTTCTGGCGGGGCGATGAGCAGTTCTTC.

The genes are TRBV7-9 and TRBJ1-1; D is unresolved. Trimming shortened V by 3 bases and J by 8 bases, and 10 bases separated the two germline ends. Germline V CDR1 and CDR2: SEHNR, FQNEAQ (reference sequence). This CDR3 is 12 amino acids long. The CDR3 sequence: CASSFGLEEAFF. The DNA for the CDR3 is TGTGCCAGCAGCTTCGGACTTGAGGAAGCTTTCTTT.

This chain links TRBV2 with TRBJ1-5, with D possibly being TRBD1 (5 bases). The ends were cut back, 9 bases at V and 0 bases at J, with 9 bases in the middle. CDR1 and CDR2 from the germline V gene are SNHLY and FYNNEI. This CDR3 is 13 amino acids long. CDR3 sequence: CASRDSSNQPQHF. As DNA, the CDR3 is TGTGCCAGTAGAGACAGTAGCAATCAGCCCCAGCATTTT.

The chain has TRBV7-2 and TRBJ2-5; possibly TRBD2 for D (6 bases). The germline V and J ends were trimmed by 6 bases and 5 bases, with 13 bases remaining between them. The germline V gene has CDR1 SGHTA and CDR2 FQGNSA. This CDR3 spans 13 amino acids. CDR3 nucleotide sequence: TGTGCCAGCAGGCCGGCGGGGATGGAGACCCAGTACTTC. Translated: CASRPAGMETQYF.

The J gene is TRBJ2-7, the V gene TRBV29-1, with 7 bases lining up with TRBD1. Germline CDR1 SQVTM, CDR2 ANQGSEA. The V and J ends lost 1 base and 6 bases, in that order; junction bases with no gene match: 6. This CDR3 is 13 amino acids long. This CDR3 is CSVEGTGRGEQYF. In nucleotides, the CDR3 is TGCAGCGTTGAAGGGACAGGCAGAGGCGAGCAGTACTTC.

The CDR3 nucleotides are TGTGCCAGTAGTCTAGCGGGGTGGGCAGATACGCAGTATTTT. Protein product: CASSLAGWADTQYF. V and J are TRBV19 and TRBJ2-3; 9 bases are a match to TRBD2. The CDR3 is made up of 14 amino acids. Per the germline V gene, CDR1 is LNHDA and CDR2 is SQIVND (reference sequence). Unmatched junction bases numbered 4, after V lost 5 bases and J lost 4 bases.

Comment on this clone: Additional DNA sequences in this sample encode the identical CDR3. The V and J genes are TRBV5-1 and TRBJ2-1; TRBD1 agrees at 7 bases. The germline V gene encodes CDR1 SGHRS and CDR2 YFSETQ. The CDR3 runs 14 residues. Losses at the gene ends were 0 bases for V and 5 bases for J; bases not matched to a gene: 2. The CDR3 DNA reads TGCGCCAGCAGCTTGGGGCAGGGGGACAATGAGCAGTTCTTC. This encodes CASSLGQGDNEQFF.

The J gene is TRBJ2-7, the V gene TRBV30; 7 bases map to TRBD1. The junction had 2 bases not matched to a gene; V was cut back by 4 bases and J by 2 bases. Germline CDR1 is GTSNPN and CDR2 is SVGIG (reference sequence). CDR3 length: 12 amino acids. CDR3 coding DNA: TGTGCCTGGAAGGGGGCAGCCTACGAGCAGTACTTC. This translates into CAWKGAAYEQYF.

CDR3 protein: CATSRLVSYEQYF. In DNA, the CDR3 is TGTGCCACCAGCAGACTAGTCTCCTACGAGCAGTACTTC. The J gene is TRBJ2-7, the V gene TRBV15; D is unresolved. V dropped 2 bases and J dropped 0 bases, with 5 bases sitting between them. The CDR3 sequence is 13 residues long. The germline CDR1 and CDR2 sequences are LNHNV and YYDKDF (reference sequence).

A few counts support this clone. The chain has TRBV5-1 and TRBJ1-3; D not certain. The CDR3 spans 12 residues. V dropped 0 bases and J dropped 7 bases, with 5 bases sitting between them. Germline V gene sequence: CDR1 SGHRS, CDR2 YFSETQ. The CDR3 loop reads CASSLAGNTIYF. The DNA of the CDR3 is TGCGCCAGCAGCTTGGCCGGGAACACCATATATTTT.

The chain combines TRBV19 with TRBJ2-2; TRBD1 might be the D (5 bases). The CDR3 loop spans 15 amino acids. Trimming cost V 3 bases and J 3 bases, with 11 bases left between them. Germline CDR1 is LNHDA and CDR2 is SQIVND (reference sequence). This chain's CDR3 is CASSIDRAYTGELFF. DNA for the CDR3: TGTGCCAGTAGTATTGACAGAGCTTACACCGGGGAGCTGTTTTTT.

The chain joins TRBV5-4 to TRBJ1-1; tentatively, D is TRBD1 (5 bases). Germline values: CDR1 SGHNT, CDR2 YYREEE (reference sequence). Trimming stripped 0 bases from V and 4 bases from J, with 7 bases between. This CDR3 has 13 amino acids. Written as DNA, the CDR3 is TGTGCCAGCAGCTTGGACGGGGGCACTGAAGCTTTCTTT. Translation gives CASSLDGGTEAFF.

V is TRBV27 and J is TRBJ1-5; D ambiguous. The CDR3 totals 14 residues. Trimming shortened V by 8 bases and J by 7 bases, and 18 bases separated the two germline ends. Germline V gene sequence: CDR1 MNHEY, CDR2 SMNVEV (reference sequence). For the CDR3, the DNA is TGTGCCAGCGCTCCCATTACACCCCAACAGCCCCAGCATTTT. Encoded protein: CASAPITPQQPQHF.

The rearrangement uses TRBV30 and TRBJ2-1; D perhaps matches TRBD1 (6 bases). CDR1 and CDR2 from the germline V gene are GTSNPN and SVGIG (reference sequence). The CDR3 is made up of 13 amino acids. V shed 3 bases and J shed 5 bases, with 11 bases lying between them. CDR3 loop: CAWSWGQNNEQFF. Written as DNA, the CDR3 is TGTGCCTGGAGCTGGGGGCAGAACAATGAGCAGTTCTTC.